This TCR beta chain appears in the sequencing data of a study of post-analysis software for immune sequencing data. Study details: The disease courses spanned relapsing-remitting, secondary progressive and progressive-relapsing forms of multiple sclerosis. General observations from the study: Controls' normalized Chao1 diversity significantly exceeded that of multiple sclerosis patients. Five TRBV segments, including TRBV5-6, TRBV5-1 and TRBV20-1, were more frequent in patients than controls. Pronounced co-clustering by F measure was evident among identically batched samples.

Germline CDR1 is MGHRA and CDR2 is YSYEKL. Trimming shortened V by 1 base and J by 9 bases, and 25 bases separated the two germline ends. The CDR3 consists of 18 residues. The TCR beta cDNA libraries carried unique molecular identifiers. Each CDR3 protein is one row after TCRdb ran MiXCR on the PCR reads. The table includes some 450,000 distinct CDR3 sequences, over 35% detected once. For this clonotype: Its antigen is undetermined.

The chain couples TRBV4-1 to TRBJ2-4; a weak D match, TRBD1 (5 bases). The sample was blood. This clonotype was sampled from a girl under 18 with multiple sclerosis. The CDR3 DNA sequence: TGCGCCAGCAGCCAAGTAACAGGACCCCGAGATCACTTTACCATTCAGTACTTC. This sequence encodes CASSQVTGPRDHFTIQYF.